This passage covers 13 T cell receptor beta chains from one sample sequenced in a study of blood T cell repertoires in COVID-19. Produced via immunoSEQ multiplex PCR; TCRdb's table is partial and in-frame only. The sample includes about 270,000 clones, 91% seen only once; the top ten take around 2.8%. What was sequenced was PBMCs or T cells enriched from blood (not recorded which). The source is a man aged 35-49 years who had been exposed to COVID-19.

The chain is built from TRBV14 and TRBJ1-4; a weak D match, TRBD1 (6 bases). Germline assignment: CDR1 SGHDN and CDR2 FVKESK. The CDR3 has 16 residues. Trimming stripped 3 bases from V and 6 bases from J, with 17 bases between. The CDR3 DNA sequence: TGTGCCAGCAGCCACCTGGGGACACGAAGCGATGAAAAACTGTTTTTT. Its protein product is CASSHLGTRSDEKLFF.

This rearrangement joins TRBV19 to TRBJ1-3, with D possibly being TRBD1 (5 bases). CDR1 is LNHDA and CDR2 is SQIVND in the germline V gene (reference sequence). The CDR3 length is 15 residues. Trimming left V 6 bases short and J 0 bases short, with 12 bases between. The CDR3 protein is CASSLTGVSGNTIYF. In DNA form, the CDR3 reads TGTGCCAGTAGCCTTACAGGCGTCTCTGGAAACACCATATATTTT. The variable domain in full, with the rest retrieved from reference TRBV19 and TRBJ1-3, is DGGITQSPKYLFRKEGQNVTLSCEQNLNHDAMYWYRQDPGQGLRLIYYSQIVNDFQKGDIAEGYSVSREKKESFPLTVTSAQKNPTAFYLCASSLTGVSGNTIYFGEGSWLTVV.

The CDR3, as DNA: TGTGCCAGCAGCTTTCTCGACAGTGATCAGCCCCAGCATTTT. It codes for CASSFLDSDQPQHF. The chain is built from TRBV28 and TRBJ1-5; weak D call: TRBD1 (5 bases). V was shortened by 6 bases and J by 5 bases, with 14 bases between the two germline ends. Germline V CDR1 and CDR2: MDHEN, SYDVKM. The CDR3 contains 14 residues. The whole variable domain, filled in from reference TRBV28 and TRBJ1-5, reads DVKVTQSSRYLVKRTGEKVFLECVQDMDHENMFWYRQDPGLGLRLIYFSYDVKMKEKGDIPEGYSVSREKKERFSLILESASTNQTSMYLCASSFLDSDQPQHFGDGTRLSIL.

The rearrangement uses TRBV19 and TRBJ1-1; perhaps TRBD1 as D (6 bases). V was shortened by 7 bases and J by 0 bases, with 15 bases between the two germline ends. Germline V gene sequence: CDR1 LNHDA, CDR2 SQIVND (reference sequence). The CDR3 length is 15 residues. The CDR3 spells CASTGTFRMNTEAFF. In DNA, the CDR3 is TGTGCCAGTACGGGGACATTCCGCATGAACACTGAAGCTTTCTTT.

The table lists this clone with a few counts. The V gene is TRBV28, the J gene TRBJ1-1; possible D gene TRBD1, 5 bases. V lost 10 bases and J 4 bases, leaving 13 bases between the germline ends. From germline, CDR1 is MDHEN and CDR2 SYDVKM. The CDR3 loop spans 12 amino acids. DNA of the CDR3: TGTGCCACCGACCCAAGGGGCACTGAAGCTTTCTTT. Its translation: CATDPRGTEAFF.

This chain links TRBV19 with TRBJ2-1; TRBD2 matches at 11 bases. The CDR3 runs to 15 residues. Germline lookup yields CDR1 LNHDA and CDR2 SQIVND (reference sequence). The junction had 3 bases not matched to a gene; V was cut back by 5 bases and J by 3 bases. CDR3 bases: TGTGCCAGTAGTCTAGCGGGAGGTGACTACAATGAGCAGTTCTTC. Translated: CASSLAGGDYNEQFF.

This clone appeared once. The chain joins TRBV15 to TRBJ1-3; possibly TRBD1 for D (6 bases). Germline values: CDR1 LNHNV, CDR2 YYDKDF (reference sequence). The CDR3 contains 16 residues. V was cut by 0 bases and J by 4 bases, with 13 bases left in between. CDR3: CATSRDRAGAGNTIYF. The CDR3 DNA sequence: TGTGCCACCAGCAGAGATCGGGCAGGGGCCGGAAACACCATATATTTT.

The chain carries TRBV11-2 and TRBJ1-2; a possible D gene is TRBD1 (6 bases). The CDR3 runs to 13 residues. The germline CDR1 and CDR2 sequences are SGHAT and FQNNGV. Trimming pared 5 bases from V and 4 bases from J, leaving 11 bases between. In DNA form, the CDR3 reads TGTGCCAGCAGCCCCGGACAGATCTATGGCTACACCTTC. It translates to CASSPGQIYGYTF.

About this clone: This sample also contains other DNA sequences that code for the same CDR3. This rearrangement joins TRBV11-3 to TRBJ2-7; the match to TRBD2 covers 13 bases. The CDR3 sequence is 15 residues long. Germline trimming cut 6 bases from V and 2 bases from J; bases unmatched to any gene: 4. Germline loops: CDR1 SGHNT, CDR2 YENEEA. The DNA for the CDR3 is TGTGCCAGCAGTTCTGGACTAGCGGGAGCCTACGAGCAGTACTTC. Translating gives CASSSGLAGAYEQYF. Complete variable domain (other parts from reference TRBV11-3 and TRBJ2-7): EAGVVQSPRYKIIEKKQPVAFWCNPISGHNTLYWYLQNLGQGPELLIRYENEEAVDDSQLPKDRFSAERLKGVDSTLKIQPAELGDSAVYLCASSSGLAGAYEQYFGPGTRLTVT.

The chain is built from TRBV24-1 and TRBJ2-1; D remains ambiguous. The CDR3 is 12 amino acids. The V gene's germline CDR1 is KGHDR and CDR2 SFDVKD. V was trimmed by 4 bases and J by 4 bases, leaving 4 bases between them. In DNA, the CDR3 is TGTGCCACCAGTGACCCGTACAATGAGCAGTTCTTC. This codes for CATSDPYNEQFF.

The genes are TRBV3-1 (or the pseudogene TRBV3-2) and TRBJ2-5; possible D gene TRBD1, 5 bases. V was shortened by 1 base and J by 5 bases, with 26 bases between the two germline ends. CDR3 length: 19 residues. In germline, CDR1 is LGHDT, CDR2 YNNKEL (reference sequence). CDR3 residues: CASSQGLWGRTLKGETQYF. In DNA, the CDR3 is TGTGCCAGCAGCCAAGGGTTATGGGGCAGGACCTTGAAGGGGGAGACCCAGTACTTC.

In DNA form, the CDR3 reads TGTGCCAGTAGTTCCCCAAACCCCCGGTCCACTAGACCGACCGGGGAGCTGTTTTTT. Amino acids: CASSSPNPRSTRPTGELFF. The chain combines TRBV19 with TRBJ2-2; possibly TRBD2 for D (5 bases). Trimming cost V 5 bases and J 5 bases, with 27 bases left between them. There are 19 residues in the CDR3. Germline values: CDR1 LNHDA, CDR2 SQIVND (reference sequence). Full variable domain (remainder filled in from reference TRBV19 and TRBJ2-2): DGGITQSPKYLFRKEGQNVTLSCEQNLNHDAMYWYRQDPGQGLRLIYYSQIVNDFQKGDIAEGYSVSREKKESFPLTVTSAQKNPTAFYLCASSSPNPRSTRPTGELFFGEGSRLTVL.

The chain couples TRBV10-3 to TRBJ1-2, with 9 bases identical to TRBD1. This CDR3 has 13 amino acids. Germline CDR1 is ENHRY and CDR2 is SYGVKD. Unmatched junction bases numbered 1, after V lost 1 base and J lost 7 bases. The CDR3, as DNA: TGTGCCATCAGTGAGTGGACAGGGGTTGGCTACACCTTC. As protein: CAISEWTGVGYTF.